The 22 T cell receptor beta chains below all came from one sample that was sequenced in a study of T-cell memory formation after mild COVID-19. From the 5' RACE reads, TCRdb called clonotypes with MiXCR, one entry per CDR3 protein. Here the sample spans approximately 560,000 distinct CDR3 sequences, approximately 15% being singletons. Sequenced: PBMCs or a T cell subset sorted from them (not recorded which). These receptors all come from an adult woman who had mild COVID-19 (a few samples of this study predate the infection). Cell type and time point are not known.

J is TRBJ2-3 and V is TRBV7-9; 7 bases fit TRBD2. The ends lost 5 bases at V and 0 bases at J; junction bases unmatched: 11. The CDR3 is 17 amino acids. Looked up from germline, CDR1 is SEHNR and CDR2 is FQNEAQ (reference sequence). The CDR3 spells CASSLQMTSPSTDTQYF. CDR3 coding DNA: TGTGCCAGCAGCCTACAAATGACTAGCCCCAGCACAGATACGCAGTATTTT. Complete variable domain (other parts from reference TRBV7-9 and TRBJ2-3): DTGVSQNPRHKITKRGQNVTFRCDPISEHNRLYWYRQTLGQGPEFLTYFQNEAQLEKSRLLSDRFSAERPKGSFSTLEIQRTEQGDSAMYLCASSLQMTSPSTDTQYFGPGTRLTVL.

V is TRBV6-5 and J is TRBJ1-5; 7 nucleotides match TRBD1. Germline V gene sequence: CDR1 MNHEY, CDR2 SVGAGI. Unmatched junction bases numbered 9, after V lost 6 bases and J lost 7 bases. The CDR3 sequence is 14 residues long. CDR3 loop: CASRSTGVRQPQHF. Written as DNA, the CDR3 is TGTGCCAGCAGAAGCACAGGGGTCCGGCAGCCCCAGCATTTT.

This clonotype was counted only a few times. This chain uses TRBV29-1 with TRBJ2-3, with a tentative D call TRBD2 (8 bases). Germline V gene data show CDR1 as SQVTM and CDR2 as ANQGSEA. The CDR3 runs to 15 residues. Trimming cost V 7 bases and J 9 bases, with 26 bases left between them. The chain's CDR3 is CSATPGGGFVGTQYF. CDR3 bases: TGCAGCGCCACCCCGGGAGGGGGCTTCGTAGGCACGCAGTATTTT.

This clonotype was seen more than once but under ten times. The rearrangement joins TRBV5-5 to TRBJ1-2, with D perhaps TRBD1 (5 bases). This CDR3 has 15 amino acids. With 0 bases removed from V and 8 bases from J, the gap between germline ends came to 17 bases. Germline CDR1 reads SGHKS; CDR2 reads YYEKEE (reference sequence). In DNA form, the CDR3 reads TGTGCCAGCAGCTTGGCTACCCAGGGCCCGGGAGGCTACACCTTC. Amino acids: CASSLATQGPGGYTF.

The V gene is TRBV28, the J gene TRBJ2-5; a possible D gene is TRBD2 (6 bases). The CDR3 contains 15 residues. The germline gives CDR1 MDHEN, CDR2 SYDVKM. With 6 bases removed from V and 5 bases from J, the gap between germline ends came to 19 bases. The CDR3 here is CASSHGGGGMETQYF. DNA of the CDR3: TGTGCCAGCAGCCATGGGGGAGGAGGTATGGAGACCCAGTACTTC.

The CDR3: CSVDPGTANTEAFF. The CDR3 nucleotides read TGCAGCGTTGATCCAGGGACGGCGAACACTGAAGCTTTCTTT. The chain recombines TRBV29-1 with TRBJ1-1, with D perhaps TRBD1 (5 bases). The CDR3 consists of 14 residues. Germline V CDR1 and CDR2: SQVTM, ANQGSEA. V lost 3 bases, J lost 1 base, and 12 bases lay in between.

This clonotype has at least ten counts. This rearrangement joins TRBV5-1 to TRBJ1-1; D gene uncertain. This CDR3 contains 15 residues. CDR1 is SGHRS, CDR2 YFSETQ, per germline. Trimming left V 4 bases short and J 1 base short, with 14 bases between. The CDR3 nucleotides are TGCGCCAGCAGCGCTATGTGGTCCGAGAACACTGAAGCTTTCTTT. This encodes CASSAMWSENTEAFF. Full variable domain (outside the CDR3, taken from reference TRBV5-1 and TRBJ1-1): KAGVTQTPRYLIKTRGQQVTLSCSPISGHRSVSWYQQTPGQGLQFLFEYFSETQRNKGNFPGRFSGRQFSNSRSEMNVSTLELGDSALYLCASSAMWSENTEAFFGQGTRLTVV.

V usage is TRBV20-1 and J usage is TRBJ1-2, with D possibly matching TRBD1 (5 bases). This CDR3 spans 16 amino acids. The V end lost 0 bases, the J end lost 8 bases, and 22 bases lay between the germline ends. CDR1 is DFQATT and CDR2 is SNEGSKA in the germline V gene (reference sequence). The CDR3 nucleotides are TGCAGTGCTAGAGATCTGGGGGACCGGTGGATTGACGGCTACACCTTC. Translation gives CSARDLGDRWIDGYTF.

This clonotype was counted only a few times. This chain connects TRBV5-1 to TRBJ1-6; D is perhaps TRBD1 (5 bases). Deletions cut 0 bases from V and 6 bases from J, with 13 bases between. The CDR3 is 16 residues long. Germline CDR1 SGHRS, CDR2 YFSETQ. This chain's CDR3 is CASSLANGGGNSPLHF. The DNA for the CDR3 is TGCGCCAGCAGCTTGGCTAATGGGGGAGGTAATTCACCCCTCCACTTT.

This chain uses TRBV30 with TRBJ2-1; 9 positions agree with TRBD2. Trimming took 3 bases from V and 0 from J; bases not matched to a gene: 12. CDR1 is GTSNPN and CDR2 is SVGIG in the germline V gene (reference sequence). This CDR3 comprises 18 residues. This CDR3 is CAWRSGGPTSSSYNEQFF. CDR3 coding DNA: TGTGCCTGGAGGAGCGGGGGGCCTACTTCGAGCTCCTACAATGAGCAGTTCTTC.

This clonotype was detected a few times. This chain connects TRBV20-1 to TRBJ2-6, with a tentative D call TRBD1 (6 bases). This CDR3 is built from 14 residues. Germline lookup yields CDR1 DFQATT and CDR2 SNEGSKA (reference sequence). Deletions cut 1 base from V and 2 bases from J, with 6 bases between. CDR3 in amino acids: CSARGTAGANVLTF. The CDR3 DNA follows: TGCAGTGCTAGAGGGACAGCTGGGGCCAACGTCCTGACTTTC.

In this sample, this clonotype turned up a few times. CDR3 in DNA: TGTGCCAGCAGTCCCAGGACTAGCGGGAGGGCCAATGAGCAGTTCTTC. It codes for CASSPRTSGRANEQFF. This rearrangement joins TRBV12-3 or TRBV12-4 to TRBJ2-1, with TRBD2 matching over 15 bases. With 5 bases clipped from V and 6 bases from J, the junction kept 5 bases outside the gene matches. The CDR3 consists of 16 residues.

This clonotype was found a few times. The rearrangement links TRBV11-3 to TRBJ2-2, with 13 bases matching TRBD2. Germline CDR1 is SGHNT and CDR2 is YENEEA. Unmatched junction bases numbered 6, after V lost 4 bases and J lost 7 bases. The CDR3 is 16 residues long. DNA for the CDR3: TGTGCCAGCAGCTCACGACTAGCGGGAGGCTTCGGGGAGCTGTTTTTT. This translates into CASSSRLAGGFGELFF.

The J gene is TRBJ2-7, the V gene TRBV2; 10 bases fit TRBD2. The V gene end was trimmed by 3 bases and the J gene end by 3 bases; junction bases not matched to a gene: 14. The CDR3 totals 18 residues. Germline values: CDR1 SNHLY, CDR2 FYNNEI. Here the CDR3 reads CASSDSLAGARVNYEQYF. Here the CDR3 DNA reads TGTGCCAGCAGTGATAGCCTAGCGGGGGCTCGGGTTAACTACGAGCAGTACTTC.

CDR3 DNA sequence: TGTGCCACCAGCGTGGACAGGGAATATGGCTACACCTTC. Protein product: CATSVDREYGYTF. The J gene is TRBJ1-2, the V gene TRBV15, with 8 bases aligning to TRBD1. The V gene end was trimmed by 5 bases and the J gene end by 5 bases; junction bases not matched to a gene: 4. Germline V gene sequence: CDR1 LNHNV, CDR2 YYDKDF (reference sequence). This CDR3 is built from 13 residues. Using reference TRBV15 and TRBJ1-2 for the parts outside the CDR3, the full variable domain is DAMVIQNPRYQVTQFGKPVTLSCSQTLNHNVMYWYQQKSSQAPKLLFHYYDKDFNNEADTPDNFQSRRPNTSFCFLDIRSPGLGDTAMYLCATSVDREYGYTFGSGTRLTVV.

The chain is built from TRBV7-9 and TRBJ1-1; D ambiguous. Trimming removed 6 bases from V and 7 bases from J, with 12 bases in between. CDR1 and CDR2 (germline): SEHNR, FQNEAQ (reference sequence). This CDR3 is 12 amino acids long. For the CDR3, the DNA is TGTGCCAGCAGGGACGACGTTGTTGAAGCTTTCTTT. Translating gives CASRDDVVEAFF.

The chain combines TRBV7-9 with TRBJ1-2; D call uncertain. This CDR3 comprises 11 residues. From germline, CDR1 is SEHNR and CDR2 FQNEAQ (reference sequence). V was clipped by 7 bases and J by 4 bases, with 7 bases between them. The CDR3 spells CASTDLYGYTF. The CDR3, as DNA: TGTGCCAGCACGGACCTCTATGGCTACACCTTC.

This clonotype was seen a few times. The genes are TRBV25-1 and TRBJ1-5; D remains ambiguous. This CDR3 contains 11 residues. CDR1 MGHDK and CDR2 SYGVNS come from the germline V gene. The CDR3 loop reads CVLNSNQPQHF. Written as DNA, the CDR3 is TGTGTTCTGAATAGCAATCAGCCCCAGCATTTT. Full variable domain (remainder filled in from reference TRBV25-1 and TRBJ1-5): EADIYQTPRYLVIGTGKKITLECSQTMGHDKMYWYQQDPGMELHLIHYSYGVNSTEKGDLSSESTVSRIRTEHFPLTLESARPSHTSQYLCVLNSNQPQHFGDGTRLSIL.

This clonotype was observed at least ten times. V and J are TRBV12-3 or TRBV12-4 and TRBJ2-7, with 11 positions matching TRBD1. Trimming removed 2 bases from V and 1 base from J; junction bases left unmatched: 10. This CDR3 has 18 amino acids. The CDR3 here is CASSLRGTGGISSYEQYF. CDR3 coding DNA: TGTGCCAGCAGTTTAAGGGGGACAGGGGGAATCTCTTCCTACGAGCAGTACTTC.

The chain uses TRBV10-3 and TRBJ1-5; 7 bases are shared with TRBD1. This CDR3 has 14 amino acids. The germline V gene has CDR1 ENHRY and CDR2 SYGVKD. V was pared by 10 bases and J by 1 base, with 7 bases of the junction left unmatched. The CDR3, as DNA: TGTGCCACCCGGGGGACAGAGAGCAATCAGCCCCAGCATTTT. It translates to CATRGTESNQPQHF.

The chain joins TRBV6-2 or TRBV6-3 to TRBJ2-3; D perhaps matches TRBD2 (7 bases). Germline loops: CDR1 MNHEY, CDR2 SVGEGT. This CDR3 comprises 18 residues. Trimming cost V 10 bases and J 0 bases, with 26 bases left between them. The CDR3 spells CATKMLGASGPSTDTQYF. The CDR3 DNA reads TGTGCCACCAAGATGCTGGGGGCTAGCGGCCCGAGCACAGATACGCAGTATTTT.

This clonotype has more than one count but fewer than ten. The rearrangement joins TRBV20-1 to TRBJ1-2, with TRBD1 matching over 7 bases. From germline, CDR1 is DFQATT and CDR2 SNEGSKA (reference sequence). The CDR3 runs 13 residues. V dropped 5 bases and J dropped 0; count of bases not matched to a gene: 3. The CDR3 sequence: CSAGDRTNYGYTF. The DNA for the CDR3 is TGCAGTGCTGGGGACAGAACTAACTATGGCTACACCTTC.